This TCR beta chain was captured in a study of CD8+ T cells in alopecia areata. Study outcomes and limitations: Numerous expanded lesional clones remained in scalp and blood during tofacitinib. Higher clonality and more expanded CD8+ clones appeared in lesional than normal scalp.

Germline values: CDR1 GTSNPN, CDR2 SVGIG (reference sequence). Unmatched junction bases numbered 7, after V lost 4 bases and J lost 7 bases. The length of the CDR3 is 12 residues. About this clone: Its cognate antigen is unknown.

Once RNA had been extracted, it was reverse transcribed into cDNA to act as the sequencing template. Profiling relied on immunoSEQ multiplex PCR, and the TCRdb table lists in-frame clones only, not all of them. In the table there are 170,000 or so clones, roughly three fifths of which are singletons. The treatment is: oral pan-JAK inhibitor, 5-10 mg twice daily. Source: CD8+ T cells sorted from blood, taken at week 24, from a patient treated with tofacitinib. The receptor's source is a human donor with alopecia areata. The V and J genes are TRBV30 and TRBJ2-7; 7 bases line up with TRBD1. DNA of the CDR3: TGTGCCTGGACAAACACAGGGGTAGAGCAGTACTTC. Encoded protein: CAWTNTGVEQYF.